One and the same sample provided the 18 T cell receptor beta chains below, sequenced in a study of blood T cells in healthy people across ages (dated by TCRdb to the mid-2010s). The receptor library was made with 5' RACE. Sequenced on an Illumina HiSeq 2500. A second roughly 6 to 11 cycle PCR used a sample-barcoded 5' primer and a J-beta primer mix. Starting from the raw public reads, TCRdb applied fastp trimming at Q25, assembled clones with MiXCR and retained in-frame beta chains. Every distinct CDR3 protein forms one entry, paired with its most common genes and DNA. The sample contains about 540,000 distinct CDR3 sequences, 24% of them found a single time. The ten largest clones take up less than 9% of the sample. These data are also associated with another study on T cells of mothers and their children.

Sequences were obtained from blood. All receptors come from a boy between 10 and 17 years old in good health.

This clonotype was observed a few times. The chain carries TRBV23-1 and TRBJ2-1, with TRBD1 identical over 7 bases. TRBV23-1 is an open reading frame, and its role is uncertain. J lost 8 bases, V lost 6 bases, and 16 bases had no gene match. This CDR3 has 16 amino acids. The CDR3 loop is CASRHPDDRAGDEQFF. CDR3 coding DNA: TGCGCCAGCAGACACCCCGACGACAGGGCAGGGGATGAGCAGTTCTTC.

This clonotype was counted a few times. The chain has TRBV28 and TRBJ2-4, with a possible D match to TRBD1 (5 bases). Trimming took 4 bases from V and 0 from J, leaving 19 bases between them. Germline V gives CDR1 MDHEN, CDR2 SYDVKM. This CDR3 spans 18 amino acids. The CDR3 DNA sequence: TGTGCCAGCAGTTCCCAACCAGCAGGGCCATTAGCCAAAAACATTCAGTACTTC. Translating it yields CASSSQPAGPLAKNIQYF.

This clonotype was found a few times. V and J are TRBV20-1 and TRBJ2-5; D may be TRBD1 (7 bases). Trimming removed 5 bases at V and 5 bases at J, with 15 bases between. The CDR3 runs 13 residues. Germline CDR1 is DFQATT and CDR2 is SNEGSKA (reference sequence). For the CDR3, the DNA is TGCAGTGCTGAGGCGACAGGGAGGGAGACCCAGTACTTC. Translating gives CSAEATGRETQYF.

The V gene is TRBV9, the J gene TRBJ2-5, with unresolved D. CDR1 SGDLS and CDR2 YYNGEE come from the germline V gene. The CDR3 has 15 amino acids. V gave up 0 bases and J gave up 2 bases, with 11 bases separating them. Here the CDR3 reads CASSVAGNAQETQYF. CDR3 in DNA: TGTGCCAGCAGCGTAGCGGGCAACGCTCAAGAGACCCAGTACTTC.

This clonotype appeared a single time. This chain links TRBV7-9 with TRBJ2-5; D is undetermined. Near its end, the DNA agrees better with TRBJ2-7, so the J call may be wrong. This CDR3 contains 15 residues. The germline V gene encodes CDR1 SEHNR and CDR2 FQNEAQ (reference sequence). The DNA of the CDR3 is TGTGCCAGCAGCTTATCGACAAGTTGGGACTACGAGCAGTACTTC. This encodes CASSLSTSWDYEQYF.

This CDR3 is CASSQVRDEQFF. The DNA for the CDR3 is TGCGCCAGCAGCCAAGTTAGGGATGAGCAGTTCTTC. The rearrangement links TRBV4-1 to TRBJ2-1; D gene uncertain. CDR1 and CDR2 (germline): MGHRA, YSYEKL. The V end was cut by 1 base, the J end by 8 bases, with 6 bases between. This CDR3 is 12 amino acids long.

The chain joins TRBV27 to TRBJ2-5, with 10 bases that match TRBD1. Germline V CDR1 and CDR2: MNHEY, SMNVEV (reference sequence). V lost 2 bases to trimming and J lost 10 bases; unmatched junction nucleotides: 10. The CDR3 sequence is 15 residues long. The chain's CDR3 is CASSLQGQGHRGQYF. The CDR3 DNA sequence: TGTGCCAGCAGTTTACAGGGACAGGGGCACCGGGGCCAGTACTTC.

This clonotype was seen a handful of times. The V and J genes are TRBV27 and TRBJ1-4; 8 bases align to TRBD1. V was pared by 4 bases and J by 7 bases, with 8 bases of the junction left unmatched. CDR1 MNHEY and CDR2 SMNVEV come from the germline V gene (reference sequence). This CDR3 is 15 amino acids long. CDR3 residues: CASSSSGGAGEKLFF. CDR3 nucleotides: TGTGCCAGCAGTTCATCAGGGGGCGCGGGTGAAAAACTGTTTTTT.

This clonotype was seen at least ten times. The genes are TRBV12-3 or TRBV12-4 and TRBJ1-2, with D possibly being TRBD1 (5 bases). Trimming stripped 6 bases from V and 1 base from J, with 15 bases between. The CDR3 has 15 amino acids. Here the CDR3 DNA reads TGTGCCAGCAGGGGCCCCGGGACGCTTAACTATGGCTACACCTTC. Its translation is CASRGPGTLNYGYTF.

The V and J genes are TRBV20-1 and TRBJ2-3; no clear D. The V gene lost 1 base and the J gene lost 4 bases, with 9 bases spanning the gap. Germline-derived CDR1 and CDR2 are DFQATT and SNEGSKA (reference sequence). CDR3 length equals 13 residues. The CDR3 region has the DNA TGCAGTGCTAGAGGGGGTGGCGCAGATACGCAGTATTTT. As protein: CSARGGGADTQYF.

The CDR3 coding sequence is TGTGCCAGCTCACCACGTCCCCCAGCGGGAGATAAGTCCTACAATGAGCAGTTCTTC. This gives the protein CASSPRPPAGDKSYNEQFF. The chain employs TRBV18 and TRBJ2-1; the match to TRBD2 covers 8 bases. The CDR3 runs to 19 residues. Germline lookup yields CDR1 KGHSH and CDR2 LQKENI. With V trimmed by 1 base and J by 1 base, 12 bases remained unmatched.

The chain couples TRBV6-2 or TRBV6-3 to TRBJ2-1, with D possibly TRBD2 on 7 matching bases. V lost 5 bases, J lost 5 bases, and 16 bases lay in between. This CDR3 is built from 15 residues. Germline CDR1 reads MNHEY; CDR2 reads SVGEGT. The CDR3 DNA follows: TGTGCCAGCAGTCCCCCGGGGGAGGGGGACAATGAGCAGTTCTTC. This gives the protein CASSPPGEGDNEQFF.

This clonotype was detected only a few times. The genes are TRBV4-3 and TRBJ1-2; D is perhaps TRBD1 (5 bases). This CDR3 has 14 amino acids. CDR1 and CDR2 from the germline V gene are LGHNA and YSLEER. V was cut by 1 base and J by 5 bases, with 11 bases left in between. CDR3 DNA sequence: TGCGCCAGCAGCCAAGGACAGAAGACGTATGGCTACACCTTC. Its translation is CASSQGQKTYGYTF.

At least ten counts were recorded for this clonotype. The V gene is TRBV7-3, the J gene TRBJ2-5; TRBD1 aligns across 8 bases. The closer fit of TRBJ2-1 to the DNA end suggests the J call may be wrong. The length of the CDR3 is 13 residues. Looked up from germline, CDR1 is SGHTA and CDR2 is FQGTGA. CDR3 sequence: CASSSTDRGEQFF. CDR3 DNA: TGTGCCAGCAGCTCTACCGACAGGGGTGAGCAGTTCTTC.

Here the CDR3 reads CASSQVLSQNYGYTF. CDR3 coding DNA: TGTGCCAGCAGCCAAGTACTCAGTCAGAACTATGGCTACACCTTC. V usage is TRBV3-1 and J usage is TRBJ1-2, with no clear D. CDR1 and CDR2 from the germline V gene are LGHDT and YNNKEL (reference sequence). Trimming took off 1 base at V and 2 bases at J, with 11 bases between the two ends. CDR3 length: 15 amino acids.

This clonotype was observed a handful of times. The chain links TRBV5-6 to TRBJ1-2, with D unclear. Germline V gene sequence: CDR1 SGHDT, CDR2 YYEEEE. This CDR3 is 12 amino acids long. Deletions cut 1 base from V and 4 bases from J, with 5 bases between. The CDR3 loop is CASSLRAYGYTF. The CDR3 DNA follows: TGTGCCAGCAGCTTGAGGGCCTATGGCTACACCTTC.

Only a few counts were recorded for this clonotype. This chain joins TRBV5-6 and TRBJ1-4; possible D gene TRBD1, 5 bases. V was cut by 1 base and J by 7 bases, with 14 bases left in between. The CDR3 is 15 residues long. CDR1 SGHDT and CDR2 YYEEEE come from the germline V gene. The CDR3: CASSLRGRLTEKLFF. CDR3 sequence (DNA): TGTGCCAGCAGCTTGCGGGGGAGGTTGACTGAAAAACTGTTTTTT.

In this sample, this clonotype turned up many times. The chain employs TRBV4-2 and TRBJ2-1; 11 bases map to TRBD2. CDR3 size: 18 residues. V gave up 2 bases and J gave up 5 bases; unmatched junction bases: 11. Germline V gene data show CDR1 as LGHNA and CDR2 as YNFKEQ. CDR3 bases: TGTGCCAGCAGCCAAATCCTCAAAGCGGGACTAGCGGACAATGAGCAGTTCTTC. Translated, it gives CASSQILKAGLADNEQFF.